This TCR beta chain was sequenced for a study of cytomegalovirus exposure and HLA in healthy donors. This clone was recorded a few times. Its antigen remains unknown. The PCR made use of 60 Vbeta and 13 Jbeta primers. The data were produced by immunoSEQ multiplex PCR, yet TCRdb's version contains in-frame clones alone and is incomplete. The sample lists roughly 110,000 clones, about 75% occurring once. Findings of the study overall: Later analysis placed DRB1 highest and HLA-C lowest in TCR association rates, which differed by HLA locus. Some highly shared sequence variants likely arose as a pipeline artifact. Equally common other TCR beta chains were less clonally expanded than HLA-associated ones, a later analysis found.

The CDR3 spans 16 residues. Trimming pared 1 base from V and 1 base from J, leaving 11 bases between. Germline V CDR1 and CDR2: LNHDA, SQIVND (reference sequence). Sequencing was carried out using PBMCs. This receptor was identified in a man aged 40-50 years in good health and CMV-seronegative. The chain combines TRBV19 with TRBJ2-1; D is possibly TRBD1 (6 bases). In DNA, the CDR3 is TGTGCCAGTAGTATAGCGACAGGAGGATCCTACAATGAGCAGTTCTTC. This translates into CASSIATGGSYNEQFF.